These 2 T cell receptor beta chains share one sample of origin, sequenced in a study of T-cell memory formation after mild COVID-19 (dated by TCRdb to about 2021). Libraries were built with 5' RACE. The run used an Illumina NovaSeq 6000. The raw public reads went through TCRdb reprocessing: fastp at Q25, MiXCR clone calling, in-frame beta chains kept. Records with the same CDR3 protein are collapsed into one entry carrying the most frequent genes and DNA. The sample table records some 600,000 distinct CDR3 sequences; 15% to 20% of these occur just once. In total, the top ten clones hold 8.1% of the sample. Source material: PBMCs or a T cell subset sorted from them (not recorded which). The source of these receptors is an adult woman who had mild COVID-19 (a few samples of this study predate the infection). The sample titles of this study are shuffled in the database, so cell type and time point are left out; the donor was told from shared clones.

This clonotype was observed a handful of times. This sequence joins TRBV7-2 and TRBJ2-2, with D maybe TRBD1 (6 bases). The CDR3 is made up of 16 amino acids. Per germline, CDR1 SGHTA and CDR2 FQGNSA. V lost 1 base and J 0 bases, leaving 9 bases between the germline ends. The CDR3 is CASSLVGAPNTGELFF. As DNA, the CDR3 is TGTGCCAGCAGCTTAGTGGGGGCGCCGAACACCGGGGAGCTGTTTTTT.

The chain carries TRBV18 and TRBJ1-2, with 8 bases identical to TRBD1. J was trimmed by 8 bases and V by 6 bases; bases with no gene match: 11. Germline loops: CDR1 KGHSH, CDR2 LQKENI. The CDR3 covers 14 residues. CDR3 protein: CASSPSPGQGGYTF. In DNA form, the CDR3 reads TGTGCCAGCTCCCCCTCCCCCGGACAGGGAGGCTACACCTTC.